The next 25 T cell receptor beta chains were all read from a single sample in a study of response to subunit inactivated influenza vaccine. TCRdb reprocessed the RT-PCR reads with MiXCR, giving one entry per CDR3 protein. The sample comprises 500,000 to 600,000 distinct CDR3 sequences, about 14% of which are singletons, and roughly 11% rests with the top ten. The starting material was PBMCs from blood, obtained roughly 12 days after vaccination. The receptors were sampled from a man aged 45 to 65 who received an inactivated influenza vaccine.

This clonotype occurred a few times. The chain joins TRBV20-1 to TRBJ1-6; D call uncertain. The CDR3 is 14 residues long. Germline-derived CDR1 and CDR2 are DFQATT and SNEGSKA (reference sequence). Trimming removed 6 bases from V and 0 bases from J, with 9 bases in between. CDR3 loop: CSAQWLSYNSPLHF. The CDR3 DNA reads as TGCAGTGCCCAGTGGCTCTCCTATAATTCACCCCTCCACTTT.

This chain joins TRBV30 and TRBJ2-1; TRBD2 is a possible D gene (6 bases). Germline CDR1 and CDR2: GTSNPN and SVGIG (reference sequence). V dropped 3 bases and J dropped 6 bases, with 21 bases sitting between them. The CDR3 length is 16 residues. The CDR3 region is CAWSADSGERVNEQFF. In nucleotides, the CDR3 is TGTGCCTGGAGCGCAGACTCGGGAGAGCGCGTCAATGAGCAGTTCTTC.

The rearrangement joins TRBV29-1 to TRBJ1-2; 8 bases agree with TRBD1. This CDR3 is 13 amino acids long. V dropped 7 bases and J dropped 4; count of bases not matched to a gene: 8. CDR1 is SQVTM and CDR2 is ANQGSEA in the germline V gene. CDR3 in DNA: TGCAGCGGGGGGATCGGGACAGGCTATGGCTACACCTTC. This translates into CSGGIGTGYGYTF.

The V and J genes are TRBV5-6 and TRBJ2-7, with D possibly matching TRBD1 (6 bases). The CDR3 runs to 16 residues. The germline V gene has CDR1 SGHDT and CDR2 YYEEEE. Between the trimmed V and J ends, which lost 4 bases and 3 bases, there was a span of 20 bases. CDR3 nucleotide sequence: TGTGCCAGCAGCCTTGGGGTTAGGCAGGGGATCTACGAGCAGTACTTC. As protein: CASSLGVRQGIYEQYF.

The table lists this clonotype with a few counts. V usage is TRBV29-1 and J usage is TRBJ2-2; D unresolved. The CDR3 extends over 11 amino acids. Germline V lookup: CDR1 SQVTM, CDR2 ANQGSEA. V lost 5 bases to trimming and J lost 7 bases, with 8 bases between them. The CDR3 region is CSVYLIGELFF. The CDR3 DNA sequence: TGCAGCGTTTATCTAATCGGGGAGCTGTTTTTT.

The V and J genes are TRBV12-3 or TRBV12-4 and TRBJ2-1, with 10 nucleotides matching TRBD2. V lost 5 bases, J lost 4 bases, and 11 bases stayed unmatched. This CDR3 is 17 amino acids long. The CDR3 DNA sequence: TGTGCCAGCAGTCCCTCCGGGAGCGGGGGGGCGTACAATGAGCAGTTCTTC. It codes for CASSPSGSGGAYNEQFF.

This clonotype came up a few times. The genes are TRBV6-6 and TRBJ1-1; D is ambiguous. V was pared by 2 bases and J by 6 bases, with 7 bases between. CDR1 is MNHNY, CDR2 SVGAGI, per germline (reference sequence). This CDR3 spans 12 amino acids. Written as DNA, the CDR3 is TGTGCCAGCAGTTACAGTATCGCTGAAGCTTTCTTT. Encoded protein: CASSYSIAEAFF.

This clonotype has a handful of counts. The genes are TRBV20-1 and TRBJ2-5; the D is unclear. This CDR3 contains 11 residues. V was clipped by 2 bases and J by 4 bases, with 5 bases between them. Germline values: CDR1 DFQATT, CDR2 SNEGSKA (reference sequence). The CDR3 spells CSARMGETQYF. The CDR3 DNA is TGCAGTGCTAGAATGGGAGAGACCCAGTACTTC.

This clonotype was counted between two and nine times. The chain employs TRBV5-1 and TRBJ1-3, with 8 nucleotides matching TRBD1. This CDR3 is 14 amino acids long. The V gene's germline CDR1 is SGHRS and CDR2 YFSETQ. Trimming removed 2 bases from V and 4 bases from J; junction bases left unmatched: 2. The CDR3 protein is CASSFDRGGNTIYF. CDR3 coding DNA: TGCGCCAGCAGCTTTGACAGGGGCGGAAACACCATATATTTT.

As to this clonotype: An end of the junction does not agree with germline; a read error may underlie this. The chain carries TRBV3-1 and TRBJ1-1; D unresolved. The CDR3 contains 14 residues. In germline, CDR1 is LGHDT, CDR2 YNNKEL (reference sequence). The CDR3 nucleotides are TGTGCCAGCATCCAAGTGGAGAGTCGTACTGAAGCTTTCTTT. Its protein product is CASIQVESRTEAFF.

This clonotype was observed at least ten times. The rearrangement links TRBV7-2 to TRBJ1-5, with D perhaps matching TRBD1 (6 bases). This CDR3 comprises 14 residues. V lost 4 bases and J lost 4, with 11 bases in between. From germline, CDR1 is SGHTA and CDR2 FQGNSA. The DNA of the CDR3 is TGTGCCAGCAGCTATTTTCAGGGGAATCAGCCCCAGCATTTT. It specifies CASSYFQGNQPQHF.

This clonotype has only a few counts. This chain joins TRBV19 and TRBJ2-1, with TRBD2 identical over 8 bases. The CDR3 consists of 14 residues. Trimming cost V 7 bases and J 7 bases; bases outside gene matches: 9. Germline V gives CDR1 LNHDA, CDR2 SQIVND (reference sequence). The CDR3 protein is CASTAAGVGNEQFF. The CDR3 bases are TGTGCCAGTACCGCAGCGGGAGTCGGGAATGAGCAGTTCTTC.

A few counts support this clonotype. The DNA for the CDR3 is TGTGCCAGCAGTGAGGTGAACATTCAGTACTTC. Its translation is CASSEVNIQYF. J is TRBJ2-4 and V is TRBV6-2 or TRBV6-3; the D is unclear. V gave up 5 bases and J gave up 7 bases, with 6 bases separating them. This CDR3 is built from 11 residues. Germline V gene lookup returns CDR1 MNHEY and CDR2 SVGEGT.

This clonotype was observed a few times. J is TRBJ2-7 and V is TRBV6-6; D is undetermined. The germline gives CDR1 MNHNY, CDR2 SVGAGI (reference sequence). This CDR3 has 13 residues. Trimming left V 0 bases short and J 3 bases short, with 6 bases between. The CDR3 DNA reads as TGTGCCAGCAGTTACTCGATTCGCTACGAGCAGTACTTC. Protein product: CASSYSIRYEQYF.

This chain connects TRBV5-1 to TRBJ2-7; 12 bases align to TRBD2. The trim removed 5 bases at V and 5 bases at J, leaving 8 bases unmatched. Germline V gene data show CDR1 as SGHRS and CDR2 as YFSETQ. The CDR3 has 15 residues. The CDR3 protein is CASRLTSGGSNEQYF. The CDR3 DNA reads TGCGCCAGCAGGTTGACTAGCGGGGGATCTAACGAGCAGTACTTC.

This sequence joins TRBV28 and TRBJ2-7; 7 bases align to TRBD1. The CDR3 runs 15 residues. Germline V gene sequence: CDR1 MDHEN, CDR2 SYDVKM. With V trimmed by 3 bases and J by 7 bases, 12 bases remained unmatched. The CDR3 reads CASSLGATGRGEQYF. In DNA, the CDR3 is TGTGCCAGCAGTTTGGGCGCGACAGGGCGCGGAGAGCAGTACTTC.

A few counts support this clonotype. This chain links TRBV28 with TRBJ1-2; TRBD1 matches at 9 bases. V lost 5 bases to trimming and J lost 6 bases; unmatched junction nucleotides: 7. This CDR3 is 14 amino acids long. Germline V lookup: CDR1 MDHEN, CDR2 SYDVKM. In DNA form, the CDR3 reads TGTGCCAGCAGTCTTACAGGGGGCGTCGATGGCTACACCTTC. This gives the protein CASSLTGGVDGYTF.

V and J are TRBV10-3 and TRBJ1-5; unclear D gene. Between the trimmed V and J ends, which lost 4 bases and 0 bases, there was a span of 7 bases. The germline CDR1 and CDR2 sequences are ENHRY and SYGVKD. CDR3 length equals 14 residues. The CDR3 region is CAISVGDSNQPQHF. CDR3 DNA: TGTGCCATCAGTGTGGGAGATAGCAATCAGCCCCAGCATTTT.

V and J are TRBV18 and TRBJ1-2; D gene uncertain. This CDR3 spans 13 amino acids. V dropped 2 bases and J dropped 4 bases, with 8 bases sitting between them. From germline, CDR1 is KGHSH and CDR2 LQKENI. The CDR3 DNA is TGTGCCAGCTCACCAGAGACGACCTATGGCTACACCTTC. Translated: CASSPETTYGYTF.

The chain carries TRBV12-3 or TRBV12-4 and TRBJ1-2; D remains unclear. V was shortened by 6 bases and J by 5 bases, with 16 bases between the two germline ends. The CDR3 is 14 residues long. The CDR3 region has the DNA TGTGCCAGCAGCAAGGGATCGCATGGATATGGCTACACCTTC. Translation gives CASSKGSHGYGYTF.

The gene calls are TRBV3-1 and TRBJ2-7, with 10 bases that match TRBD1. This CDR3 region has 15 residues. V lost 1 base to trimming and J lost 3 bases; unmatched junction nucleotides: 3. Germline V gene sequence: CDR1 LGHDT, CDR2 YNNKEL (reference sequence). CDR3 sequence (DNA): TGTGCCAGCAGCCAAGGACAGGGGGCGGGCTACGAGCAGTACTTC. Translating it yields CASSQGQGAGYEQYF.

The chain recombines TRBV7-9 with TRBJ2-5; 9 nucleotides agree with TRBD1. V lost 0 bases and J lost 6; bases outside the gene matches: 2. There are 14 residues in the CDR3. Germline V gives CDR1 SEHNR, CDR2 FQNEAQ (reference sequence). The CDR3 region is CASSLADRGQTQYF. The CDR3 nucleotides read TGTGCCAGCAGCTTAGCGGACAGGGGACAGACCCAGTACTTC.

This clonotype has just a few counts. The genes are TRBV18 and TRBJ2-1; D might be TRBD2 (6 bases). V dropped 3 bases and J dropped 3 bases, with 15 bases sitting between them. Germline V gene data show CDR1 as KGHSH and CDR2 as LQKENI. This CDR3 is built from 16 residues. For the CDR3, the DNA is TGTGCCAGCTCACCCGAGGGACGGGGGATCTACAATGAGCAGTTCTTC. Translated: CASSPEGRGIYNEQFF.

The gene calls are TRBV2 and TRBJ1-2, with TRBD1 matching over 9 bases. J lost 9 bases, V lost 5 bases, and 13 bases had no gene match. Germline CDR1 and CDR2: SNHLY and FYNNEI. The length of the CDR3 is 15 residues. CDR3 sequence: CASSSYSGTGKRYTF. The CDR3, as DNA: TGTGCCAGCAGTTCCTATTCCGGGACAGGGAAACGCTACACCTTC.

This clonotype turned up a few times. The gene calls are TRBV7-2 and TRBJ2-2; 13 bases are shared with TRBD2. The V and J ends lost 3 bases and 5 bases, in that order; junction bases with no gene match: 3. The CDR3 is 16 residues long. Germline assignment: CDR1 SGHTA and CDR2 FQGNSA. CDR3 region: CASSFQGLAGTGELFF. In DNA, the CDR3 is TGTGCCAGCAGCTTCCAGGGACTAGCGGGAACCGGGGAGCTGTTTTTT.